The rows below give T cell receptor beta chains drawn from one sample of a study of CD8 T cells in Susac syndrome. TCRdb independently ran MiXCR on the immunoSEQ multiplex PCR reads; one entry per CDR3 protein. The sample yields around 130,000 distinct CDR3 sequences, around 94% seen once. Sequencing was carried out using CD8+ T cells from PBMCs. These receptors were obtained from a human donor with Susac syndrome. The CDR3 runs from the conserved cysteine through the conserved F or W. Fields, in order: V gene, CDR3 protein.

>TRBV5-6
CASSFLARVEIEQYF
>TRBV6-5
CASSYEIGGANTQYF
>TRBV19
CASSTGTGLGYTF
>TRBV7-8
CASSPRTSGGAYEQYF
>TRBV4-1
CASSHRTDYNEQFF
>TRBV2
CASSEETSGVYEQYF
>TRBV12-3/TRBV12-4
CASRDSSNQPQHF
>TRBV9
CASSARAQLPYGYTF
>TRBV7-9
CASSPGLRVEAFF
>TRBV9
CASCPGQPDTQYF
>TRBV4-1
CASSPQRGGNYGYTF
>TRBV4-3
CASSQALAGGPETQYF
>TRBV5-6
CASSLEAAAGELFF
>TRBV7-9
CASREGGRTSPLHF
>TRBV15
CATSHTTGDSSYEQYF
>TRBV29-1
CSVLDDGWVNQPQHF
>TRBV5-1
CASSFSGEGYGYTF
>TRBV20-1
CSARDLGNTIYF
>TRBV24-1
CATSDSFYNEQFF
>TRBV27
CASSPRGSRDREYF
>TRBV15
CAVGSVAGSADTQYF
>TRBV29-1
CSVEALATSTDTQYF
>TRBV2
CATAGGGETQYF
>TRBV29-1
CSARTRETEAFF
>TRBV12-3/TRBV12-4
CASSSGLRGGYGYTF
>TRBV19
CASSIGKNTEAFF
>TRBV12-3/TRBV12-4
CASSFVGGGETQYF
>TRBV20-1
CSASNRVTYEQYF
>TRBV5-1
CASSFDGDRIYMETQYF
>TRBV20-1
CSARDKPGNSPLHF
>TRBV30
CAWEDRGYNQPQHF
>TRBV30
CAWIPKRGNYGYTF
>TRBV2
CASSEGWTVEEKLFF
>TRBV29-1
CSVEGTGQGNYGYTF
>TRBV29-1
CSVEEGEDEQYF
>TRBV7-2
CASWRGVEETQYF
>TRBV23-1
CASRPQGGDTGELFF
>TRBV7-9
CASGETSGYQETQYF
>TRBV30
CAWSVRGGYNEQFF
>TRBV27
CASSLVRFTDTQYF
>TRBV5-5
CASSWNNEQFF
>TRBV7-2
CASSLGLAGEQFF
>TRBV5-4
CASSSHRGQGYTF
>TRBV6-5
CASSYLGTGMGYTF
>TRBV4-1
CASSQVSLTNQPQHF
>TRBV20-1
CSARDRDIGRQPQHF
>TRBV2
CASREGYSYNEQFF
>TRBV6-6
CASSGTTNTGELFF
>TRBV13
CASSLGGQNTEAFF
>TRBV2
CASSGPPGTSGETDTQYF
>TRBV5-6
CASSLGADQETQYF
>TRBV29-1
CSVVPSSDEQFF
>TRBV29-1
CSSNGYTF
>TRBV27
CASSLGPGQASYEQYF
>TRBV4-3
CASSQEVLNGYTF
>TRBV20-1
CSARDFRAMNTEAFF